This T cell receptor beta chain originates from a study of T cells after yellow fever vaccination. The junction had 4 bases not matched to a gene; V was cut back by 8 bases and J by 4 bases. The CDR3 has 13 residues. Germline CDR1 and CDR2: KGHSH and LQKENI. TCRdb redid the calling of the 5' RACE reads with MiXCR, one entry per CDR3 protein. This table has hundreds of thousands of distinct CDR3 sequences, around 12% appearing once. This clonotype has ten or more counts. Specimen: PBMCs, collected on the day of the yellow fever booster vaccination. This TCR derives from a man aged 25-40 years who received the YFV17D yellow fever vaccine. This chain connects TRBV18 to TRBJ2-5; 10 positions agree with TRBD2. CDR3 sequence (DNA): TGTGCCAGCACCGGGACTAGCGTAGAGACCCAGTACTTC. Translating gives CASTGTSVETQYF.